This record covers a single T cell receptor (beta chain). Germline V gene sequence: CDR1 SGHTA, CDR2 FQGNSA. The V end lost 4 bases, the J end lost 1 base, and 20 bases lay between the germline ends. CDR3 length: 18 residues. Method: immunoSEQ multiplex PCR; TCRdb's copy keeps in-frame clones and lacks some. The sample has 25,000 to 30,000 clones, 89% seen once. The data are from a study of T cell changes during pregnancy in multiple sclerosis. The sequencing here drew on CD4+ T cells from peripheral blood mononuclear cells, taken in the second trimester of pregnancy. The gene calls are TRBV7-2 and TRBJ2-1; a weak D match, TRBD2 (6 bases). This clonotype originated in a female donor with multiple sclerosis, enrolled in a pregnancy study. CDR3 coding DNA: TGTGCCAGCAGCTCCCGTGACCCCGCCGGAGGGTCCTACAATGAGCAGTTCTTC. Translating gives CASSSRDPAGGSYNEQFF.